Listed below are T cell receptor beta chains from one sample, sequenced in a study of response to subunit inactivated influenza vaccine. TCRdb re-called the RT-PCR reads through MiXCR, storing one row per CDR3 protein. The table records approximately 700,000 distinct CDR3 sequences, about 15% of them present only once. The specimen comprised PBMCs from blood, sampled 14 days before vaccination. These receptors were obtained from a man aged 50 to 59 who received an inactivated influenza vaccine. CDR3s include the opening cysteine and the closing phenylalanine or tryptophan. The order of the fields is J gene, clone size, D gene, V gene, CDR3 protein, CDR3 DNA. The D gene is left open where the match is weak. Clone size, where shown, is once, few, many, or a class for clones that have expanded.

TRBJ2-5 | - | - | TRBV6-1 | CASSGLTGGQETQYF | TGTGCCAGCAGCGGCTTAACGGGCGGCCAAGAGACCCAGTACTTC
TRBJ2-1 | few | TRBD2 | TRBV6-1 | CASSDLAGGRYNEQFF | TGTGCCAGCAGTGATTTGGCGGGAGGAAGGTACAATGAGCAGTTCTTC
TRBJ2-1 | few | - | TRBV20-1 | CSAHGREEQFF | TGCAGTGCTCACGGACGAGAGGAGCAGTTCTTC
TRBJ2-3 | few | TRBD1 | TRBV12-3/TRBV12-4 | CASSRQGSRTDTQYF | TGTGCCAGCAGCCGACAGGGTTCCCGCACAGATACGCAGTATTTT
TRBJ2-5 | - | TRBD2 | TRBV20-1 | CSALPGGEIFQETQYF | TGCAGTGCTCTGCCGGGGGGGGAGATTTTCCAAGAGACCCAGTACTTC
TRBJ1-1 | few | - | TRBV3-1 | CASSQQGWGTEAFF | TGTGCCAGCAGCCAACAGGGTTGGGGCACTGAAGCTTTCTTT
TRBJ2-7 | many | - | TRBV12-3/TRBV12-4 | CASSSEETYEQYF | TGTGCCAGCAGTTCAGAGGAAACTTACGAGCAGTACTTC
TRBJ1-3 | few | - | TRBV10-3 | CAISDLSNTIYF | TGTGCCATCAGCGACTTGTCAAACACCATATATTTT
TRBJ2-2 | - | TRBD1 | TRBV4-2 | CASSQDSQGVPGELFF | TGTGCCAGCAGCCAAGACTCCCAGGGGGTCCCCGGGGAGCTGTTTTTT
TRBJ2-2 | many | - | TRBV12-3/TRBV12-4 | CASTQATANTGELFF | TGTGCCAGCACCCAGGCAACAGCGAACACCGGGGAGCTGTTTTTT
TRBJ2-7 | - | TRBD2 | TRBV5-1 | CASSLRSSGGEQYF | TGCGCCAGCAGCTTGAGGTCTAGCGGGGGCGAGCAGTACTTC
TRBJ2-1 | few | TRBD2 | TRBV20-1 | CSASGTSGSSYNEQFF | TGCAGTGCGTCCGGGACTAGCGGGAGTTCCTACAATGAGCAGTTCTTC
TRBJ2-3 | - | - | TRBV7-8 | CASSPIGGLSDTQYF | TGTGCCAGCAGCCCGATTGGAGGCTTATCCGATACGCAGTATTTT